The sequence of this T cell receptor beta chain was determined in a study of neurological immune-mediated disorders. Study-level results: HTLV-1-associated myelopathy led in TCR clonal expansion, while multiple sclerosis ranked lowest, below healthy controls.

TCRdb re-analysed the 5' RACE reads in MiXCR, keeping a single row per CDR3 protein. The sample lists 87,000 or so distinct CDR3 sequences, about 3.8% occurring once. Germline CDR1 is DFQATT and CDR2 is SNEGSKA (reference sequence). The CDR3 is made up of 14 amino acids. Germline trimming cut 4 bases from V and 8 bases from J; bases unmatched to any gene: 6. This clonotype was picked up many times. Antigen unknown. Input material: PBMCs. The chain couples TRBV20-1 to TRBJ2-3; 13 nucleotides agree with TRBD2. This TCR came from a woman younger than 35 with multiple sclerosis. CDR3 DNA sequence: TGCAGTGCTATAGGGACTAGCGGGGTCGGTACGCAGTATTTT. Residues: CSAIGTSGVGTQYF.